Listed below are T cell receptor beta chains from one sample, sequenced in a study of T cell responses to AZD1222 COVID-19 vaccine. Only in-frame clones appear in the TCRdb table, and some are missing; sequencing was by immunoSEQ multiplex PCR. The sample holds about 75,000 clones, roughly 91% seen once. The material was peripheral blood, obtained 28 days after the second AZD1222 dose. These receptors originate from an adult who received the AZD1222 COVID-19 vaccine. Both conserved end residues are part of each CDR3. A D gene is named only where the DNA matches it firmly. Clone size is given for some rows only: seen once, a few or many times, or a class if the clone is expanded.

>TRBJ2-3|TRBD2|TRBV5-1|-
TGCGCCAGCAGCCCGGGACTAGCCCCAGATACGCAGTATTTT
CASSPGLAPDTQYF
>TRBJ2-1|-|TRBV4-3|-
TGCGCCAGCAGCCAAGATGAAGGGGTTTGGAATGAGCAGTTCTTC
CASSQDEGVWNEQFF
>TRBJ2-7|TRBD2|TRBV11-2|-
TGTGCCAGCAGCTTACCCTATCGACTAGCGGGGGAGGACGAGCAGTACTTC
CASSLPYRLAGEDEQYF
>TRBJ1-1|-|TRBV29-1|-
TGCAGCGGATCGCTGAGTCTTAACACTGAAGCTTTCTTT
CSGSLSLNTEAFF
>TRBJ1-4|-|TRBV30|-
TGTGCCTGGAGTGTACGGTTAGGCAGAGTTGCAACTAATGAAAAACTGTTTTTT
CAWSVRLGRVATNEKLFF
>TRBJ1-5|-|TRBV4-1|-
TGCGCCAGCAGCCAACCCGGCAATCAGCCCCAGCATTTT
CASSQPGNQPQHF
>TRBJ2-7|-|TRBV7-2|-
TGTGCCAGCAGCTTAGGAGGCAGGGCCTACGAGCAGTACTTC
CASSLGGRAYEQYF
>TRBJ2-5|-|TRBV20-1|-
TGCAGTGCTAGTAGGGAAGAGACCCAGTACTTC
CSASREETQYF
>TRBJ1-2|TRBD1|TRBV7-2|-
TGTGCCAGCAGCTACGCCACAGGGGGATTGTACTATGGCTACACCTTC
CASSYATGGLYYGYTF
>TRBJ2-7|-|TRBV5-5|-
TGTGCCAGCAGCACCGGCGGGGCCACCTACGAGCAGTACTTC
CASSTGGATYEQYF
>TRBJ2-2|TRBD1|TRBV11-3|few
TGTGCCAGCAGCGAAGGGACAGCCTTACCCGGGGAGCTGTTTTTT
CASSEGTALPGELFF
>TRBJ1-2|-|TRBV6-5|-
TGTGCCAGCAGTTACTCGTCAGGGTCTAACTATGGCTACACCTTC
CASSYSSGSNYGYTF
>TRBJ1-4|-|TRBV25-1|-
TGTGCCAGTCATCCCCACAGAACTAATGAAAAACTGTTTTTT
CASHPHRTNEKLFF
>TRBJ2-3|-|TRBV7-3|-
TGTGCCAGCAGCTTGTACAGGAGTAGCACAGATACGCAGTATTTT
CASSLYRSSTDTQYF
>TRBJ1-1|TRBD1|TRBV2|-
TGTGCCAGCACCATTTCAGGGGGCTGGACTGAAGCTTTCTTT
CASTISGGWTEAFF
>TRBJ2-3|-|TRBV10-3|-
TGTGCCATCAGTGAGGCGGCAGATAGCACAGATACGCAGTATTTT
CAISEAADSTDTQYF
>TRBJ2-7|-|TRBV5-1|once
TGCGCCAGCAGCTTGGGTGGCGGCTGGGGAGAGGACGAGCAGTACTTC
CASSLGGGWGEDEQYF
>TRBJ2-5|-|TRBV7-9|-
TGTGCCAGCAGCTTAGGTGTATCGGGGGAGACCCAGTACTTC
CASSLGVSGETQYF
>TRBJ1-6|-|TRBV7-2|-
TGTGCCAGCAGCCTCACCTCCGGTTATAATTCACCCCTCCACTTT
CASSLTSGYNSPLHF
>TRBJ1-3|-|TRBV28|-
TGTGCCAGCTCTCTTTACGCTTTATCGATCTCTGGAAACACCATATATTTT
CASSLYALSISGNTIYF
>TRBJ2-1|-|TRBV10-3|-
TGTGCCATCAGTGAGTCCAGGTATCGTGATGAGCAGTTCTTC
CAISESRYRDEQFF
>TRBJ2-3|-|TRBV15|-
TGTGCCACCAGCAGAGGGGCGGGGAGCACAGATACGCAGTATTTT
CATSRGAGSTDTQYF
>TRBJ1-5|-|TRBV7-2|-
TGTGCCAGCAGCTTAACGGGGGGGGCTCGTCAGCCCCAGCATTTT
CASSLTGGARQPQHF
>TRBJ2-3|-|TRBV15|-
TGTGCCACCAGCCGACGGGATTTAGATACGCAGTATTTT
CATSRRDLDTQYF
>TRBJ1-1|-|TRBV2|few
TGTGCCAGCAGTCCCTTAGGGGCCAACACTGAAGCTTTCTTT
CASSPLGANTEAFF
>TRBJ2-7|-|TRBV15|-
TGTGCCACCAGCAGCCCTTGGGGGCGGGGAGCCTACGAGCAGTACTTC
CATSSPWGRGAYEQYF
>TRBJ1-5|-|TRBV6-5|few
TGTGCCAGCAGGCGACAGGCAAATCAGCCCCAGCATTTT
CASRRQANQPQHF
>TRBJ1-2|-|TRBV6-1|-
TGTGCCAGCAGTGAAGCGAGCTACACCTTC
CASSEASYTF
>TRBJ2-7|-|TRBV6-5|-
TGTGCCAGCAGAACGGAGGGAGACGAGCAGTACTTC
CASRTEGDEQYF
>TRBJ2-1|-|TRBV9|-
TGTGCCAGCAGCGTAGGCTTGAGCGGTCACAATGAGCAGTTCTTC
CASSVGLSGHNEQFF
>TRBJ2-1|-|TRBV19|-
TGTGCCAGTAGTACCTTATTCGACCTGGGAATCAATGAGCAGTTCTTC
CASSTLFDLGINEQFF
>TRBJ2-7|-|TRBV30|-
TGTGCCTGGAGCGACGGCACCTACGAGCAGTACTTC
CAWSDGTYEQYF
>TRBJ1-2|-|TRBV11-2|-
TGTGCCAGCAGCGGAGGCTCGGGGGTAGGATATGGCTACACCTTC
CASSGGSGVGYGYTF
>TRBJ2-7|-|TRBV29-1|-
TGCAGCGTTGATTCGGGACATGGAAACGAGCAGTACTTC
CSVDSGHGNEQYF
>TRBJ2-3|-|TRBV19|-
TGTGCCAGTAGTATAGATTGGGGACCAGATACGCAGTATTTT
CASSIDWGPDTQYF
>TRBJ1-2|-|TRBV12-3/TRBV12-4|once
TGTGCCAGCAGTTTAAGGAATAACTATGGCTACACCTTC
CASSLRNNYGYTF
>TRBJ1-2|-|TRBV19|-
TGTGCCAGTAGTAAGCTATATGGCTACACCTTC
CASSKLYGYTF
>TRBJ2-7|-|TRBV6-1|-
TGTGCCAGCAGTGAACTCCACCCTTCCTACGAGCAGTACTTC
CASSELHPSYEQYF
>TRBJ1-2|-|TRBV11-2|-
TGTGCCAGCAGCTTTTCAGCGGGAAACTATGGCTACACCTTC
CASSFSAGNYGYTF
>TRBJ2-1|TRBD1|TRBV30|once
TGTGCCTGGAGTCATCTGGACAGGGTCTACAATGAGCAGTTCTTC
CAWSHLDRVYNEQFF
>TRBJ1-4|-|TRBV5-1|-
TGCGCCAGCAGCCTGAACACTGCAACTAATGAAAAACTGTTTTTT
CASSLNTATNEKLFF
>TRBJ1-2|-|TRBV18|-
TGTGCCAGCTCACCTCCAGGTCACTATGGCTACACCTTC
CASSPPGHYGYTF
>TRBJ1-5|-|TRBV6-1|-
TGTGCCAGCAGTGAAACTTTCAATCAGCCCCAGCATTTT
CASSETFNQPQHF
>TRBJ2-1|-|TRBV11-3|-
TGTGCCAGCAGCTTAGGGGCGAGCGGCGAGTCCTACAATGAGCAGTTCTTC
CASSLGASGESYNEQFF
>TRBJ2-1|-|TRBV6-5|-
TGTGCCAGCAGTTATACCGCCAATGAGCAGTTCTTC
CASSYTANEQFF
>TRBJ2-1|TRBD2|TRBV3-1/TRBV3-2|once
TGTGCCAGCAGCCAACCCGGGACTAGCGGGGGCGTTGAGCAGTTCTTC
CASSQPGTSGGVEQFF
>TRBJ2-2|-|TRBV7-6|-
TGTGCCAGCAGCCAAACAGCGCAGGGTGGATGGTCGGAGACCGGGGAGCTGTTTTTT
CASSQTAQGGWSETGELFF
>TRBJ2-4|TRBD1|TRBV28|-
TGTGCCAGCAGTCCGCGGACAGGGGAGAACATTCAGTACTTC
CASSPRTGENIQYF
>TRBJ1-2|-|TRBV2|-
TGTGCCAGCAGTGGGATGGGACACCTCTATGGCTACACCTTC
CASSGMGHLYGYTF
>TRBJ2-2|-|TRBV28|-
TGTGCCAGCAGTTTTCGGCCAGGGCGGAACACCGGGGAGCTGTTTTTT
CASSFRPGRNTGELFF
>TRBJ2-1|-|TRBV30|-
TGTGCCTGGACCCCGAGTGAGCAGTTCTTC
CAWTPSEQFF
>TRBJ1-1|-|TRBV5-6|-
TGTGCCAGCAGCCGCGGGGGCTCGAACACTGAAGCTTTCTTT
CASSRGGSNTEAFF
>TRBJ2-7|TRBD1|TRBV5-1|-
TGCGCCAGCAGTCCGGGACAGGGGCCCCACGAGCAGTACTTC
CASSPGQGPHEQYF
>TRBJ2-7|-|TRBV15|-
TGTGCCACCAGCAGGGCAGGGCGGTACGAGCAGTACTTC
CATSRAGRYEQYF
>TRBJ1-4|-|TRBV10-3|-
TGTGCCATCAGTGAGACCAAGGGGGGCGGGAATGAAAAACTGTTTTTT
CAISETKGGGNEKLFF
>TRBJ1-1|-|TRBV7-3|-
TGTGCCAGCAGCTTACAGGTTAACACTGAAGCTTTCTTT
CASSLQVNTEAFF
>TRBJ1-6|TRBD1|TRBV19|-
TGTGCCAGCAGTCAAGGGACAGCAAATTCACCCCTCCACTTT
CASSQGTANSPLHF